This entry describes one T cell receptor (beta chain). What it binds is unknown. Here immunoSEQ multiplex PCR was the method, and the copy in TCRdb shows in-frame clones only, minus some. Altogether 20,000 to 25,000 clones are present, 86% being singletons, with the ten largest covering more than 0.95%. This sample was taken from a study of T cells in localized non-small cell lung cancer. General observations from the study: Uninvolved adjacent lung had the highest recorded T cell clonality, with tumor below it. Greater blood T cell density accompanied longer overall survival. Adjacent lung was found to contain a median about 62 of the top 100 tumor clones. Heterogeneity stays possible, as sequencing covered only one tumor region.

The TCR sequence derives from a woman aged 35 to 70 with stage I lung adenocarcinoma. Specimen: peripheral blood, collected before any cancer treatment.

The CDR3 DNA sequence: TGCGCCAGCAGCCAAGACTCAGGGATTTCCATTACGAACACTGAAGCTTTCTTT. This sequence encodes CASSQDSGISITNTEAFF. The chain is built from TRBV4-3 and TRBJ1-1; perhaps TRBD1 as D (5 bases). V gave up 0 bases and J gave up 1 base, with 18 bases separating them. This CDR3 is 18 amino acids long. The V gene's germline CDR1 is LGHNA and CDR2 YSLEER.